This entry features one T cell receptor (beta chain) sequence. Its antigen is not identified. This entry comes from a study of cytomegalovirus exposure and HLA in healthy donors. TCRdb keeps only in-frame clones here, not all; method: immunoSEQ multiplex PCR. The repertoire has approximately 150,000 clones, 85% of them found once; the top ten carry 2% to 2.5%. The ends lost 5 bases at V and 8 bases at J; junction bases unmatched: 9. CDR1 SGHVS and CDR2 FQNEAQ come from the germline V gene. The CDR3 has 15 residues. General study results and limits: A list of approximately 160 TCR beta chains associated with cytomegalovirus was given. Rarity marked most TCR sequences, yet some public TCRs occurred in many donors.

From the 120-subject validation cohort, which was separate from the roughly 690-subject first cohort, the donors were drawn. The sequence derives from a man under 40 in good health and CMV-seropositive. The chain links TRBV7-8 to TRBJ2-1, with 10 bases lining up with TRBD2. Material: PBMCs. In DNA form, the CDR3 reads TGTGCCAGCAGCGTTAGCGGGGGGCATCGCCATGAGCAGTTCTTC. Its protein is CASSVSGGHRHEQFF.